This T cell receptor (beta chain) was retrieved from a study of beta chain features in type 1 diabetes. Study information: The samples had around 98 million sorted cells examined in all. The study's findings and limits: PCR might favor shorter templates, equally in patients and controls. In all four CD4+ subsets, TCRB CDR3 length was significantly, moderately reduced in type 1 diabetes.

The investigators reverse transcribed all of the isolated RNA, so they sequenced expressed TCRB transcripts. TCRdb's copy holds only in-frame clones and misses some; the assay was immunoSEQ multiplex PCR. The profile shows 60,000 to 75,000 clones, almost 50% of them singletons. Markers CD45RO/CCR7/CD25/CD127/CD95/CD27 served to sort CD4+ naive, central memory, regulatory and stem cell-like memory cells. This clone was observed a few times. Its antigen is unknown. Germline CDR1 MNHNS, CDR2 SASEGT. Between the trimmed V and J ends, which lost 0 bases and 5 bases, there was a span of 7 bases. The CDR3 spans 13 residues.

The sequence derives from a man aged 25-45 years with type 1 diabetes. The source material was central memory CD4+ T cells from blood. The chain recombines TRBV6-1 with TRBJ1-1, with TRBD1 as a possible D gene (5 bases). The CDR3 DNA follows: TGTGCCAGCAGTGAAGCCAGGGATACTGAAGCTTTCTTT. It encodes CASSEARDTEAFF.